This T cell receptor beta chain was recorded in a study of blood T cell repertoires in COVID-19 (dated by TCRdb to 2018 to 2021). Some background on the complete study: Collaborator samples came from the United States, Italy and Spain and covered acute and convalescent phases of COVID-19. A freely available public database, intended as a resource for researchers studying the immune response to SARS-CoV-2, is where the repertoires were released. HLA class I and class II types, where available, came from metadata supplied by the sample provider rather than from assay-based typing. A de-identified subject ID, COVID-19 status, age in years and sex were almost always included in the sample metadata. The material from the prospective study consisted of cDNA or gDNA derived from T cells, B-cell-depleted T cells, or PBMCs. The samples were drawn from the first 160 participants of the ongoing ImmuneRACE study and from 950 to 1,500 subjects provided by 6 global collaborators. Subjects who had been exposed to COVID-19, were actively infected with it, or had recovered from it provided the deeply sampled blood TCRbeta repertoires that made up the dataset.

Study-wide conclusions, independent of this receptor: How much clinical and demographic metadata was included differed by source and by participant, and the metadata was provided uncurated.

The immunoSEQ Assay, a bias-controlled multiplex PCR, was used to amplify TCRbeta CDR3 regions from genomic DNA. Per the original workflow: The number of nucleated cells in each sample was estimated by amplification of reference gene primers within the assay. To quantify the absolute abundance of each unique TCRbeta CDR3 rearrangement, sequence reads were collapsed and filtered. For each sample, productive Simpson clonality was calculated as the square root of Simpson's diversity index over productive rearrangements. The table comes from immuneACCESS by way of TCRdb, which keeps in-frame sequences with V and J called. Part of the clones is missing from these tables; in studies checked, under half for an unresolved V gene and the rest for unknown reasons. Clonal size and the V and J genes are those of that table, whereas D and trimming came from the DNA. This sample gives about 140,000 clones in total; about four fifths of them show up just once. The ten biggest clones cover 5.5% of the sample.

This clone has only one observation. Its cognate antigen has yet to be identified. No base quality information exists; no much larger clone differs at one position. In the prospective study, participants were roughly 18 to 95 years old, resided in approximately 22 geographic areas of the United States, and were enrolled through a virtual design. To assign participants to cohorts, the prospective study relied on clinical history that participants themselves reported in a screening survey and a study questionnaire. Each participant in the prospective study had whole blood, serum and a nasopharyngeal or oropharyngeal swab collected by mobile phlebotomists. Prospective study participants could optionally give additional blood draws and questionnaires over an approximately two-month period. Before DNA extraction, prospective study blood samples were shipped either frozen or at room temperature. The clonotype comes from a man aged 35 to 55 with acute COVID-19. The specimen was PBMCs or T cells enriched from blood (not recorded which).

The nucleotides read TGTGCCAGCAGTCGCTGGGCAGGGAACACTGAAGCTTTCTTT. Translation gives CASSRWAGNTEAFF. The V and J genes are TRBV28 and TRBJ1-1, with no D gene named confidently. V and J are truncated by 5 bases and 1 base respectively, leaving an intervening sequence of 11 bases. Taken from cysteine to phenylalanine, the CDR3 has 14 residues. The DNA shown is the 42-base CDR3, in frame from base 1. CDR1 and CDR2, looked up from the germline V gene, are MDHEN and SYDVKM.